The clone carrying this T cell receptor beta chain has at least ten counts. This CDR3 is 13 amino acids long. V lost 5 bases and J 4 bases, leaving 14 bases between the germline ends. Looked up from germline, CDR1 is DFQATT and CDR2 is SNEGSKA (reference sequence). This record comes from a study of neurological immune-mediated disorders. 5'RACE employing 10-nucleotide random UMIs yielded the cDNA. TCRdb fed the 5' RACE reads into MiXCR, producing one record per CDR3 protein. The sample yields about 30,000 distinct CDR3 sequences, approximately 5.4% seen once. This sequence was found in a woman aged 45-60 years in good health. Source material: CD4+ T cells from blood. The chain joins TRBV20-1 to TRBJ1-2; D is undetermined. Here the CDR3 reads CSARQVPFYGYTF. CDR3 in DNA: TGCAGTGCTCGGCAGGTGCCGTTCTATGGCTACACCTTC.